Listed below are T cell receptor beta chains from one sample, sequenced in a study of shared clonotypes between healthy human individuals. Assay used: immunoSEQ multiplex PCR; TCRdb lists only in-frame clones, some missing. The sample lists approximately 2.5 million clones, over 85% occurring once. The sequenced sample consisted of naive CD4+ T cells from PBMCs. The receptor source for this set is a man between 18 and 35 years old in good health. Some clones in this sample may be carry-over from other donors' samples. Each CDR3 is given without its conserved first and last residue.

CDR3: ASSPDRSDGYT; V: TRBV2
CDR3: ASSMYRGGDEQF; V: TRBV19
CDR3: ASGTGDLMNTEAF; V: TRBV6-6
CDR3: ASSPGTREQY; V: TRBV5-6
CDR3: ASSGDPGNTEAF; V: TRBV9
CDR3: AIKKHTGELF; V: TRBV10-3
CDR3: ASSLDHLGWNSPLH; V: TRBV7-2
CDR3: AIQFSGRTDEQF; V: TRBV7-9
CDR3: ASSLGASPRGTDTQY; V: TRBV5-1
CDR3: ASQRGNTGELF; V: TRBV2
CDR3: ASSVGGRGLAGHEQF; V: TRBV9
CDR3: ASSLLDTEAF; V: TRBV19
CDR3: ASRETGGDGYT; V: TRBV6-1
CDR3: ASSFGSLGGALYNEQF; V: TRBV11-3
CDR3: ASSQGQGLGETQY; V: TRBV11-3
CDR3: ASSRTPPPSNTIY; V: TRBV5-5
CDR3: AATGSLGYEQY; V: TRBV6-5
CDR3: NAPAPQPQH; V: TRBV20-1
CDR3: ASSIGQGLNTEAF; V: TRBV19
CDR3: ASSDPGQGGEQY; V: TRBV5-1
CDR3: SVEGLWG; V: TRBV29-1
CDR3: ASSSTFSTDTQY; V: TRBV7-2